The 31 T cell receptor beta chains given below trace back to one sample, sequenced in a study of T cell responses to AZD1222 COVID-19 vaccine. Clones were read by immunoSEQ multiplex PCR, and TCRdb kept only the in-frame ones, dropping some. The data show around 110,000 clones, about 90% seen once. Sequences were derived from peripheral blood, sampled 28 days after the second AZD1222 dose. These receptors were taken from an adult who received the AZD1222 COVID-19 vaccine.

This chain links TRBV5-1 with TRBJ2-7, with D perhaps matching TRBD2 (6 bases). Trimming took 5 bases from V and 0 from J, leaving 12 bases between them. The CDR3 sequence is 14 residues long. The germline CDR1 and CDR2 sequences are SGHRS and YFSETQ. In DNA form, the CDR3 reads TGCGCCAGCAGAGAAACTAGCTCCTCCTACGAGCAGTACTTC. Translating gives CASRETSSSYEQYF.

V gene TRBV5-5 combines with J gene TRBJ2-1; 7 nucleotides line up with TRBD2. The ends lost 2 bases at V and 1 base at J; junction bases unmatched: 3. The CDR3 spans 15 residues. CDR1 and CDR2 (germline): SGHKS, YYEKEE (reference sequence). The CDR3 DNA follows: TGTGCCAGCAGCTTCCTAGCGGTTTCCTACAATGAGCAGTTCTTC. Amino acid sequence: CASSFLAVSYNEQFF.

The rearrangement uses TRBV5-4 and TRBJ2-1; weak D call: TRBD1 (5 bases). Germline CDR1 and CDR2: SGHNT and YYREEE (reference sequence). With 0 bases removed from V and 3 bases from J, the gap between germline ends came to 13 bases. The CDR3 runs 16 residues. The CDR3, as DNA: TGTGCCAGCAGCTTGGTGGCAGGGATAGACTACAATGAGCAGTTCTTC. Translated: CASSLVAGIDYNEQFF.

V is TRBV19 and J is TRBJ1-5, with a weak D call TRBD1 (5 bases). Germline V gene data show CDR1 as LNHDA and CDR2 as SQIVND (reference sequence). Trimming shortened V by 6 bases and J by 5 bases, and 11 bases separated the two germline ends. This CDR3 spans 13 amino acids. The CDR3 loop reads CASSRMGDQPQHF. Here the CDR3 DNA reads TGTGCCAGTAGCCGAATGGGGGATCAGCCCCAGCATTTT. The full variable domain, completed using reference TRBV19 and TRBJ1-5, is DGGITQSPKYLFRKEGQNVTLSCEQNLNHDAMYWYRQDPGQGLRLIYYSQIVNDFQKGDIAEGYSVSREKKESFPLTVTSAQKNPTAFYLCASSRMGDQPQHFGDGTRLSIL.

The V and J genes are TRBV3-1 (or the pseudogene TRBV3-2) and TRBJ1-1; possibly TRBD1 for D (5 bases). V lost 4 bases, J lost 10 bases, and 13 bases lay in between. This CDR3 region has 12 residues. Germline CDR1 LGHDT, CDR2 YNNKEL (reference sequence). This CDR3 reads CASSPVGRGAFF. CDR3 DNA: TGTGCCAGCAGCCCAGTGGGGAGGGGAGCTTTCTTT.

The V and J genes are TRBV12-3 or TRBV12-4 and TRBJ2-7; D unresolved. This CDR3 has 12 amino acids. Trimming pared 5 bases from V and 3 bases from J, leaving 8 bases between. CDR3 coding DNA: TGTGCCAGCAGTCCCGGCCTCTACGAGCAGTACTTC. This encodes CASSPGLYEQYF.

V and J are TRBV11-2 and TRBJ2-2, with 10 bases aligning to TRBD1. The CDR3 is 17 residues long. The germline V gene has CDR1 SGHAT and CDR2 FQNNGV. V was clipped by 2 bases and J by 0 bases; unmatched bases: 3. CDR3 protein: CASSLSGQGANTGELFF. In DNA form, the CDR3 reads TGTGCCAGCAGCTTATCTGGACAGGGGGCGAACACCGGGGAGCTGTTTTTT. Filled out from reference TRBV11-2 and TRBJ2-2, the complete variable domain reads EAGVAQSPRYKIIEKRQSVAFWCNPISGHATLYWYQQILGQGPKLLIQFQNNGVVDDSQLPKDRFSAERLKGVDSTLKIQPAKLEDSAVYLCASSLSGQGANTGELFFGEGSRLTVL.

CDR3 region: CASSHRTDQETQYF. The CDR3, as DNA: TGTGCCAGCAGCCATAGGACAGACCAAGAGACCCAGTACTTC. This chain links TRBV7-8 with TRBJ2-5; D is perhaps TRBD1 (6 bases). V was shortened by 5 bases and J by 0 bases, with 10 bases between the two germline ends. Germline V gives CDR1 SGHVS, CDR2 FQNEAQ. The CDR3 contains 14 residues.

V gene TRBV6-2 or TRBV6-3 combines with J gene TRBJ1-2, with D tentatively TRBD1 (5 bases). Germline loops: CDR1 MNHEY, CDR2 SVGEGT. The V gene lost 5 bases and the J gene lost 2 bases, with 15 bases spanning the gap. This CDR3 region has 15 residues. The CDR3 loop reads CASSASGTQNYGYTF. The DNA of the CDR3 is TGTGCCAGCAGTGCCTCAGGGACGCAAAACTATGGCTACACCTTC.

In DNA form, the CDR3 reads TGTGCCACCCCTCCGGGTGGCTACACCTTC. This gives the protein CATPPGGYTF. V usage is TRBV27 and J usage is TRBJ1-2, with no clear D. CDR3 length: 10 amino acids. Trimming stripped 10 bases from V and 7 bases from J, with 10 bases between. CDR1 is MNHEY, CDR2 SMNVEV, per germline (reference sequence).

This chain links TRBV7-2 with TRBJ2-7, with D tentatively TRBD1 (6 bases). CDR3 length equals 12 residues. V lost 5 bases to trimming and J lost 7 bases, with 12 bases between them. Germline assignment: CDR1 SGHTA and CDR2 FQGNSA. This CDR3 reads CASSRGGREQYF. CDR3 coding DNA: TGTGCCAGCAGCCGAGGGGGTCGGGAGCAGTACTTC.

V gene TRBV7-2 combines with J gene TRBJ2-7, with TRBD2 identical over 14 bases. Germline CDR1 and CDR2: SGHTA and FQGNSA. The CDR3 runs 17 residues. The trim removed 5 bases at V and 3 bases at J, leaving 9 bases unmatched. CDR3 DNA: TGTGCCAGCAGCCTTAGGACTAGCGGGGGGACCCACTACGAGCAGTACTTC. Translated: CASSLRTSGGTHYEQYF.

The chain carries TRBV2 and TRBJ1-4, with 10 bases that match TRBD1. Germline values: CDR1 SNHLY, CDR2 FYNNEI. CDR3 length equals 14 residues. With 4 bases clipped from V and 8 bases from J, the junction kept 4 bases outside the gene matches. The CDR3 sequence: CASSGWDRGEKLFF. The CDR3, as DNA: TGTGCCAGCAGTGGGTGGGACAGGGGAGAAAAACTGTTTTTT. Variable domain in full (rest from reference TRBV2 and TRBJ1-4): EPEVTQTPSHQVTQMGQEVILRCVPISNHLYFYWYRQILGQKVEFLVSFYNNEISEKSEIFDDQFSVERPDGSNFTLKIRSTKLEDSAMYFCASSGWDRGEKLFFGSGTQLSVL.

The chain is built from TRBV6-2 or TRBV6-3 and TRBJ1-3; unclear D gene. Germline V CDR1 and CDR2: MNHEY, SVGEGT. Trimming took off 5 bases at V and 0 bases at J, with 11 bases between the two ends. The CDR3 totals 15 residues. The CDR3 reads CASSRSGTSGNTIYF. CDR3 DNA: TGTGCCAGCAGTCGGTCCGGTACCTCTGGAAACACCATATATTTT.

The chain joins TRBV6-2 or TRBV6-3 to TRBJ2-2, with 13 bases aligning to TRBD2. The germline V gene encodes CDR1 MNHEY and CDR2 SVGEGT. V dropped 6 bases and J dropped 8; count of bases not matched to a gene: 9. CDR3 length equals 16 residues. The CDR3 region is CASSAGTSGAYGELFF. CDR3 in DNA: TGTGCCAGCAGCGCGGGGACTAGCGGGGCGTATGGGGAGCTGTTTTTT.

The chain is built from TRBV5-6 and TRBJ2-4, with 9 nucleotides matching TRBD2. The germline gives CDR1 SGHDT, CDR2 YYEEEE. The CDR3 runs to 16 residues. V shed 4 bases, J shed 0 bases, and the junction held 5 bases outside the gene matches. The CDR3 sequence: CASSATSGLAKNIQYF. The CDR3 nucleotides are TGTGCCAGCAGCGCGACTAGCGGATTAGCCAAAAACATTCAGTACTTC.

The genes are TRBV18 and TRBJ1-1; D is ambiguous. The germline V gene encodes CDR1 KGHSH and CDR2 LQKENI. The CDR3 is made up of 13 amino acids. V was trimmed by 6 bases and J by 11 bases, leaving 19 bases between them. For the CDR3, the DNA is TGTGCCAGCTCCCTCGGAGACTTGAAAACCGCTTTCTTT. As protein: CASSLGDLKTAFF.

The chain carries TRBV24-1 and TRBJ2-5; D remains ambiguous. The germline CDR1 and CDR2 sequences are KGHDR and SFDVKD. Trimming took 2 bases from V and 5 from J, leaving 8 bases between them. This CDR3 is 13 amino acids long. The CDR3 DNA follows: TGTGCCACCAGTGATTCTGGGTGGGAGACCCAGTACTTC. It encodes CATSDSGWETQYF.

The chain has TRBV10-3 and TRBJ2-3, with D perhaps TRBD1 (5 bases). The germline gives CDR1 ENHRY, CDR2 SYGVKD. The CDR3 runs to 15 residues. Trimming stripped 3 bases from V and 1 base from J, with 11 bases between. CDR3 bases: TGTGCCATCAGTGAAGGGGTAATCGGCACAGATACGCAGTATTTT. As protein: CAISEGVIGTDTQYF.

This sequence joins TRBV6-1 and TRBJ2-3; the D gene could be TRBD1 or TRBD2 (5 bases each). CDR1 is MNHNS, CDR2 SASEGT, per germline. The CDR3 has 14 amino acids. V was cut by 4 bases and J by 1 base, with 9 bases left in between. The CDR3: CASSVGDRTDTQYF. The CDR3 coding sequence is TGTGCCAGCAGTGTTGGGGACCGCACAGATACGCAGTATTTT.

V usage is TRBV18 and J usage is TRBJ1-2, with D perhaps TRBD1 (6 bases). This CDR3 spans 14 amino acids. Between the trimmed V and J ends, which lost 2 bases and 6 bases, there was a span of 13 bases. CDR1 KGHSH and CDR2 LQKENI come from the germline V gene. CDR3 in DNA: TGTGCCAGCTCACCAGGGGGCCCAGAGCATGGCTACACCTTC. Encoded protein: CASSPGGPEHGYTF.

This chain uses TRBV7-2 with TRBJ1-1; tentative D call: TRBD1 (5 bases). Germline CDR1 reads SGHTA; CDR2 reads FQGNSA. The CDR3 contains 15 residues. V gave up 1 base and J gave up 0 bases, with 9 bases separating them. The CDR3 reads CASSLVGVMNTEAFF. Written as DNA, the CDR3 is TGTGCCAGCAGCTTAGTAGGGGTCATGAACACTGAAGCTTTCTTT. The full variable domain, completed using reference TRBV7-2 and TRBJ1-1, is GAGVSQSPSNKVTEKGKDVELRCDPISGHTALYWYRQSLGQGLEFLIYFQGNSAPDKSGLPSDRFSAERTGGSVSTLTIQRTQQEDSAVYLCASSLVGVMNTEAFFGQGTRLTVV.

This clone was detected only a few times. This CDR3 is CASSSGQGMNTEAFF. In nucleotides, the CDR3 is TGTGCCAGCAGCTCCGGACAGGGGATGAACACTGAAGCTTTCTTT. V is TRBV7-2 and J is TRBJ1-1; 9 bases line up with TRBD1. The CDR3 contains 15 residues. Per germline, CDR1 SGHTA and CDR2 FQGNSA. The ends lost 4 bases at V and 0 bases at J; junction bases unmatched: 3.

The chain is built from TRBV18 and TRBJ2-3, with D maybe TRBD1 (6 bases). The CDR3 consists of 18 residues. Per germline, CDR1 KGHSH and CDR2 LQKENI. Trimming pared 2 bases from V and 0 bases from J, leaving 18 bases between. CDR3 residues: CASSPSLYRQDSTDTQYF. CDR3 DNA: TGTGCCAGCTCACCAAGCTTATACCGACAGGATAGCACAGATACGCAGTATTTT.

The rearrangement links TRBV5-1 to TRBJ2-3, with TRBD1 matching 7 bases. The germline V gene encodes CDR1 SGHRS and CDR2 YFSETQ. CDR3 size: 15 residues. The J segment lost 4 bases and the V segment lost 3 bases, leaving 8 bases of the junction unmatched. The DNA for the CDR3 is TGCGCCAGCAGCTCCGCAGGGGGATCCGCAGATACGCAGTATTTT. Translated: CASSSAGGSADTQYF.

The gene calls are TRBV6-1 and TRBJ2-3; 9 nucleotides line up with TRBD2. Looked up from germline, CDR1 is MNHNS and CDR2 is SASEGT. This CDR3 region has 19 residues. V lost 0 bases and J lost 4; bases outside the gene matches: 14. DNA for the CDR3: TGTGCCAGCAGTGAAGCCCGAGGGGGCCTAGCGGGGTCCCCAGATACGCAGTATTTT. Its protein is CASSEARGGLAGSPDTQYF.

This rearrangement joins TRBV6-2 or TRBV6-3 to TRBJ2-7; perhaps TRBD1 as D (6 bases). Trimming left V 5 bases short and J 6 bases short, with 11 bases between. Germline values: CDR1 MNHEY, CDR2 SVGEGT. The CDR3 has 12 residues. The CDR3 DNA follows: TGTGCCAGCAGTAATTCAGGGGTCGAGCAGTACTTC. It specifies CASSNSGVEQYF.

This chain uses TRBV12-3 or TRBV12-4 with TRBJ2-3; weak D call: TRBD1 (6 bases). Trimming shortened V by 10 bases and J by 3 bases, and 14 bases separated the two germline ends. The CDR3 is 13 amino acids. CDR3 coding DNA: TGTGCCACCGGGACACTCCCAACAGATACGCAGTATTTT. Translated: CATGTLPTDTQYF.

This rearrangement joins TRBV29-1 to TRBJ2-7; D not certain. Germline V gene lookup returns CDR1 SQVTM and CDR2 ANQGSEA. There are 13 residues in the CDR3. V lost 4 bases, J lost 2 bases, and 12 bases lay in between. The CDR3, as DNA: TGCAGCGTTGCTCCCGGGTTAGCCTACGAGCAGTACTTC. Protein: CSVAPGLAYEQYF.

CDR3 in DNA: TGTGCCAGCGGAGGACAGGGGTATGAAAAACTGTTTTTT. This gives the protein CASGGQGYEKLFF. The rearrangement joins TRBV4-2 to TRBJ1-4; 9 bases map to TRBD1. CDR3 size: 13 residues. CDR1 LGHNA and CDR2 YNFKEQ come from the germline V gene. The junction had 4 bases not matched to a gene; V was cut back by 8 bases and J by 6 bases.

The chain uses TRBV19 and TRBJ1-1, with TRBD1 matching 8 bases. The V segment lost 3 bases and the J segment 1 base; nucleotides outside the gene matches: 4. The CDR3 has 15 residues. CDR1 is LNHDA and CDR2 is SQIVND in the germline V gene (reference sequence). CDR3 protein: CASSMPGGANTEAFF. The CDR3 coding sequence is TGTGCCAGTAGTATGCCAGGGGGCGCGAACACTGAAGCTTTCTTT.